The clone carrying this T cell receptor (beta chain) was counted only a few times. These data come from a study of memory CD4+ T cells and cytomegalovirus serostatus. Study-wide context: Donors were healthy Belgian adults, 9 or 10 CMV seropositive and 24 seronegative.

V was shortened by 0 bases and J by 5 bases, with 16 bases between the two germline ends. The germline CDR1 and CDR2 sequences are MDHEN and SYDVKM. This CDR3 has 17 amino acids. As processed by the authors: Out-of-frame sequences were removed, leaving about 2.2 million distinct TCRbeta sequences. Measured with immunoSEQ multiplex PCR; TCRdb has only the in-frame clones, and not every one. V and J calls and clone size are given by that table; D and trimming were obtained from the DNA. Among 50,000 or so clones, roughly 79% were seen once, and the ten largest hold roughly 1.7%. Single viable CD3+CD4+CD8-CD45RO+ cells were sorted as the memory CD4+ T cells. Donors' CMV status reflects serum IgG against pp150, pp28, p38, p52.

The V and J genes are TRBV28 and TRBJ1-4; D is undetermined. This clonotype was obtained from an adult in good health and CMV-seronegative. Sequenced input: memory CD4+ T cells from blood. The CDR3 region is CASSLWGFGMGNEKLFF. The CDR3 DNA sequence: TGTGCCAGCAGTTTATGGGGATTCGGGATGGGGAATGAAAAACTGTTTTTT.